This is a list of T cell receptor beta chains from one sample in a study of T cell responses to AZD1222 COVID-19 vaccine. Repertoires were generated with immunoSEQ multiplex PCR, while TCRdb's copy carries only in-frame clones and drops some. The sample consists of roughly 120,000 clones, roughly 88% of them appearing once. This specimen was peripheral blood, taken on day 0 of MenACWY control vaccination. These receptors all come from an adult in good health. Each CDR3 is given with its conserved first and last residue. Each record gives: D gene, V gene, J gene, clone size, CDR3 DNA, CDR3 protein. The D gene is left open where the match is weak. Clone size is not always given. Where it is, it says once, few, many or a class for expanded clones.

-,TRBV19,TRBJ1-1,-,TGTGCCAGTAGTGCCCTTACGTTTGAGGGGAACAAAGCTTTCTTT,CASSALTFEGNKAFF
TRBD1,TRBV5-4,TRBJ1-4,-,TGTGCCAGCAGCTTAATTCAGGGACAGGGAAATGAAAAACTGTTTTTT,CASSLIQGQGNEKLFF
TRBD1,TRBV28,TRBJ2-7,-,TGTGCCACAAGGACAGGGGTTACCTACGAGCAGTACTTC,CATRTGVTYEQYF
-,TRBV24-1,TRBJ1-5,-,TGTGCCACCAGTGACCCGAGTGGGGGCAATCAGCCCCAGCATTTT,CATSDPSGGNQPQHF
TRBD1,TRBV5-1,TRBJ2-2,-,TGCGCCAGCAGCTTGGAGGCAGGGGGCCTCGGGGAGCTGTTTTTT,CASSLEAGGLGELFF
TRBD1,TRBV7-9,TRBJ1-1,-,TGTGCCAGCAGTGGGACAGGGGGCTTTACTGAAGCTTTCTTT,CASSGTGGFTEAFF
TRBD1,TRBV4-2,TRBJ2-3,-,TGTGCCAGCAGTCTGGGACAGGGGGTAAGCACAGATACGCAGTATTTT,CASSLGQGVSTDTQYF
TRBD1,TRBV7-9,TRBJ2-5,-,TGTGCCAGCCACTCGGCGGGGACAGGGGGTCGCCAAGAGACCCAGTACTTC,CASHSAGTGGRQETQYF
-,TRBV18,TRBJ1-1,many,TGTGCCAGCTCACCGGGGGCTGGGAACACTGAAGCTTTCTTT,CASSPGAGNTEAFF
TRBD2,TRBV6-5,TRBJ2-7,-,TGTGCCAGCACACTGACCCTCGGACTAGACGAGCAGTACTTC,CASTLTLGLDEQYF
TRBD1,TRBV18,TRBJ1-4,-,TGTGCCAGCTCATCACGGTATGGACAGGCGGTAAATGAAAAACTGTTTTTT,CASSSRYGQAVNEKLFF
-,TRBV11-2,TRBJ1-2,-,TGTGCCAGCAGTCCGGACAGTTCTGGCTACACCTTC,CASSPDSSGYTF
-,TRBV11-2,TRBJ2-5,-,TGTGCCAGCAGCCGAGTCACTAGTCAAGAGACCCAGTACTTC,CASSRVTSQETQYF
TRBD1,TRBV7-9,TRBJ1-5,-,TGTGCCAGCAGCTCGGGACAGGTCAATCAGCCCCAGCATTTT,CASSSGQVNQPQHF
-,TRBV24-1,TRBJ1-5,-,TGTGCCACCAGTGATTTGCATGGCGAGCCCCAGCATTTT,CATSDLHGEPQHF
-,TRBV6-5,TRBJ2-7,-,TGTGCCAGCAGTTACTCGAACCGGGGCAGGAACGAGCAGTACTTC,CASSYSNRGRNEQYF
-,TRBV2,TRBJ2-7,-,TGTGCCAGCCTACGGGGGCAGGGGCTCTACGAGCAGTACTTC,CASLRGQGLYEQYF
-,TRBV6-5,TRBJ2-3,once,TGTGCCAGCAGTTTCACCTCGGACCCAGCGGATACGCAGTATTTT,CASSFTSDPADTQYF
-,TRBV10-1,TRBJ2-1,-,TGCGCCAGCAGGGAGACACATCCCTCCTACAATGAGCAGTTCTTC,CASRETHPSYNEQFF
-,TRBV12-3/TRBV12-4,TRBJ1-1,-,TGTGCCACCTCACAGGGAGTGAACACTGAAGCTTTCTTT,CATSQGVNTEAFF
-,TRBV10-1,TRBJ1-1,once,TGCGCCAGTTCCAGGGACCCGAACACTGAAGCTTTCTTT,CASSRDPNTEAFF